The next 18 T cell receptor beta chains were all read from a single sample in a study of shared clonotypes between healthy human individuals. TCRdb keeps only in-frame clones here, not all; method: immunoSEQ multiplex PCR. The table includes about 2.4 million clones, 90% to 95% detected once. Sequencing was done on a sample of naive CD4+ T cells sorted from blood. Regarding subset: CD45RA+ positively selected. These receptors were taken from a man between 18 and 29 years old in good health.

A remark on this clone: Germline and junction disagree at one end, which may indicate a read error. Other nucleotide sequences from this sample produce the same CDR3. V gene TRBV7-2 combines with J gene TRBJ1-5; no firm D call. Per the germline V gene, CDR1 is SGHTA and CDR2 is FQGNSA. The CDR3 length is 15 residues. The CDR3 sequence is CASSLGQSKNQPQHF. CDR3 in DNA: TGTGCCAGCAGTTTAGGTCAGAGTAAAAATCAGCCCCAGCATTTT.

This rearrangement joins TRBV21-1 to TRBJ1-3. TRBV21-1 is a listed pseudogene. The CDR3 has 14 residues. CDR3 nucleotides: TGTGCCAGCAGCCATAAGGTATTTGGAAACACCATATATTTT. Protein product: CASSHKVFGNTIYF.

This chain links TRBV7-2 with TRBJ2-5, with D tentatively TRBD1 or TRBD2 (5 bases each). CDR3 length: 15 residues. Germline lookup yields CDR1 SGHTA and CDR2 FQGNSA. The V gene lost 2 bases and the J gene lost 5 bases, with 15 bases spanning the gap. CDR3 DNA: TGTGCCAGCAGCTTAAATAGGGGCTGGGGGGAGACCCAGTACTTC. This sequence encodes CASSLNRGWGETQYF.

This clone was seen only a few times. The chain links TRBV2 to TRBJ1-5; D unresolved. CDR3 length equals 14 residues. V gave up 4 bases and J gave up 6 bases, with 13 bases separating them. In germline, CDR1 is SNHLY, CDR2 FYNNEI. CDR3: CASSGRRAGQPQHF. DNA of the CDR3: TGTGCCAGCAGTGGCAGACGCGCAGGTCAGCCCCAGCATTTT.

The genes are TRBV7-2 and TRBJ2-7; 8 bases line up with TRBD1. The CDR3 sequence is 16 residues long. CDR1 SGHTA and CDR2 FQGNSA come from the germline V gene. Trimming removed 5 bases from V and 6 bases from J; junction bases left unmatched: 15. CDR3 nucleotide sequence: TGTGCCAGCAGCAAAGAGGCAGCCGGGACAGGAGTCGAGCAGTACTTC. Its translation is CASSKEAAGTGVEQYF.

V and J are TRBV6-7 and TRBJ1-1, with TRBD1 identical over 8 bases. TRBV6-7 is an ORF for which the function is uncertain. Trimming removed 2 bases from V and 2 bases from J; junction bases left unmatched: 10. CDR3 length equals 17 residues. In DNA form, the CDR3 reads TGTGCCAGCAGTTACCTGAAGGGGACAGGACTTAACACTGAAGCTTTCTTT. As protein: CASSYLKGTGLNTEAFF.

V and J are TRBV6-6 and TRBJ1-1; TRBD1 aligns across 8 bases. CDR1 and CDR2 from the germline V gene are MNHNY and SVGAGI (reference sequence). V dropped 7 bases and J dropped 7; count of bases not matched to a gene: 8. CDR3 size: 13 residues. The DNA for the CDR3 is TGTGCCAGCACCAGGGACAGGTACAGTGAAGCTTTCTTT. Its protein product is CASTRDRYSEAFF.

Worth noting for this clone: This same CDR3 is encoded by further DNA sequences in the sample. The chain joins TRBV19 to TRBJ2-3, with 7 bases that match TRBD2. Germline CDR1 reads LNHDA; CDR2 reads SQIVND (reference sequence). Losses at the gene ends were 5 bases for V and 1 base for J; bases not matched to a gene: 3. The CDR3 extends over 14 amino acids. The CDR3 is CASSSGGGTDTQYF. For the CDR3, the DNA is TGTGCCAGTAGTTCGGGGGGAGGCACAGATACGCAGTATTTT.

The V call is TRBV7-9, the J call TRBJ2-3, with D possibly TRBD2 on 6 matching bases. The V end lost 10 bases, the J end lost 2 bases, and 16 bases lay between the germline ends. The CDR3 runs to 14 residues. Germline assignment: CDR1 SEHNR and CDR2 FQNEAQ (reference sequence). This CDR3 reads CATTGTLLTDTQYF. The CDR3 bases are TGTGCCACAACCGGGACTCTCCTCACAGATACGCAGTATTTT.

The J gene is TRBJ2-7, the V gene TRBV5-1; no definite D call. Trimming stripped 2 bases from V and 3 bases from J, with 15 bases between. This CDR3 comprises 15 residues. Germline V gene lookup returns CDR1 SGHRS and CDR2 YFSETQ. The CDR3 reads CASSFVSDGIYEQYF. For the CDR3, the DNA is TGCGCCAGCAGCTTCGTTTCGGACGGTATCTACGAGCAGTACTTC. The variable domain in full, with the rest retrieved from reference TRBV5-1 and TRBJ2-7, is KAGVTQTPRYLIKTRGQQVTLSCSPISGHRSVSWYQQTPGQGLQFLFEYFSETQRNKGNFPGRFSGRQFSNSRSEMNVSTLELGDSALYLCASSFVSDGIYEQYFGPGTRLTVT.

This chain connects TRBV6-5 to TRBJ1-1; 10 positions match TRBD1. Per germline, CDR1 MNHEY and CDR2 SVGAGI. Unmatched junction bases numbered 10, after V lost 4 bases and J lost 5 bases. The CDR3 consists of 16 residues. CDR3 loop: CASSFISGTGVTEAFF. The CDR3 bases are TGTGCCAGCAGTTTTATTTCCGGGACAGGGGTGACTGAAGCTTTCTTT.

The chain recombines TRBV30 with TRBJ1-1; no firm D call. The CDR3 runs 12 residues. Germline V gene data show CDR1 as GTSNPN and CDR2 as SVGIG (reference sequence). V dropped 5 bases and J dropped 3 bases, with 10 bases sitting between them. As DNA, the CDR3 is TGTGCCTGGGGGAATCCGTACACTGAAGCTTTCTTT. As protein: CAWGNPYTEAFF. The full variable domain, its missing parts supplied by reference TRBV30 and TRBJ1-1, is SQTIHQWPATLVQPVGSPLSLECTVEGTSNPNLYWYRQAAGRGLQLLFYSVGIGQISSEVPQNLSASRPQDRQFILSSKKLLLSDSGFYLCAWGNPYTEAFFGQGTRLTVV.

The V gene is TRBV19, the J gene TRBJ1-4; TRBD1 aligns across 9 bases. Germline assignment: CDR1 LNHDA and CDR2 SQIVND (reference sequence). V lost 5 bases and J lost 6; bases outside the gene matches: 4. This CDR3 region has 14 residues. CDR3 residues: CASSGRQGDEKLFF. The CDR3 DNA follows: TGTGCCAGTAGTGGCCGACAGGGGGATGAAAAACTGTTTTTT.

V and J are TRBV4-1 and TRBJ2-2, with 13 bases matching TRBD2. The CDR3 has 18 amino acids. V lost 0 bases, J lost 6 bases, and 7 bases stayed unmatched. Germline V gene sequence: CDR1 MGHRA, CDR2 YSYEKL. The chain's CDR3 is CASSQDPLAGGPSGELFF. CDR3 DNA: TGCGCCAGCAGCCAAGACCCACTAGCGGGAGGGCCTTCCGGGGAGCTGTTTTTT.

Only one count was recorded for this clone. The chain combines TRBV6-5 with TRBJ1-5, with a possible D match to TRBD1 (6 bases). V gave up 4 bases and J gave up 4 bases, with 11 bases separating them. The CDR3 covers 14 residues. Germline CDR1 MNHEY, CDR2 SVGAGI. As DNA, the CDR3 is TGTGCCAGCAGTTTGACAGGTGAAAATCAGCCCCAGCATTTT. Amino acid sequence: CASSLTGENQPQHF.

V gene TRBV11-3 combines with J gene TRBJ2-2, with D perhaps given as TRBD1 or TRBD2 (5 bases each). CDR1 SGHNT and CDR2 YENEEA come from the germline V gene. This CDR3 spans 15 amino acids. Trimming took 7 bases from V and 6 from J, leaving 18 bases between them. The CDR3 DNA is TGTGCCAGCACCGAGGGTGGGACGGCAGCCGGGGAGCTGTTTTTT. Translation: CASTEGGTAAGELFF.

The chain couples TRBV7-2 to TRBJ1-1, with 7 bases lining up with TRBD1. V dropped 5 bases and J dropped 4; count of bases not matched to a gene: 13. Germline CDR1 reads SGHTA; CDR2 reads FQGNSA. CDR3 size: 16 residues. CDR3 DNA sequence: TGTGCCAGCAGCCCCCGGACAGGACTATTACTCACTGAAGCTTTCTTT. This gives the protein CASSPRTGLLLTEAFF.

In its sample, this clone was seen once. The V call is TRBV5-1, the J call TRBJ1-4; perhaps TRBD1 as D (5 bases). The CDR3 consists of 14 residues. Trimming stripped 5 bases from V and 5 bases from J, with 13 bases between. CDR1 is SGHRS and CDR2 is YFSETQ in the germline V gene. This chain's CDR3 is CASRGGGENEKLFF. The DNA of the CDR3 is TGCGCCAGCAGGGGGGGAGGAGAGAATGAAAAACTGTTTTTT. The full variable domain, its missing parts supplied by reference TRBV5-1 and TRBJ1-4, is KAGVTQTPRYLIKTRGQQVTLSCSPISGHRSVSWYQQTPGQGLQFLFEYFSETQRNKGNFPGRFSGRQFSNSRSEMNVSTLELGDSALYLCASRGGGENEKLFFGSGTQLSVL.